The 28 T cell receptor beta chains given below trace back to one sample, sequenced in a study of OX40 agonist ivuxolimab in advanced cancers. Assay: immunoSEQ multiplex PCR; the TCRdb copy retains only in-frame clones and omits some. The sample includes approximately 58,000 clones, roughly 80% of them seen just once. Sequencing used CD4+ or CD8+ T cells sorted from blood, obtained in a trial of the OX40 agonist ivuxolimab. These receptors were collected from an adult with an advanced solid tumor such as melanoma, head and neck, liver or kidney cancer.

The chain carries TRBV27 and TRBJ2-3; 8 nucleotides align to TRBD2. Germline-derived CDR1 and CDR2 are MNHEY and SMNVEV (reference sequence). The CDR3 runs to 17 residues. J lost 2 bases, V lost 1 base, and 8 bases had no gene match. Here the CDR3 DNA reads TGTGCCAGCAGTTTATATTTCCGGGGGGGGGCCACAGATACGCAGTATTTT. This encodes CASSLYFRGGATDTQYF.

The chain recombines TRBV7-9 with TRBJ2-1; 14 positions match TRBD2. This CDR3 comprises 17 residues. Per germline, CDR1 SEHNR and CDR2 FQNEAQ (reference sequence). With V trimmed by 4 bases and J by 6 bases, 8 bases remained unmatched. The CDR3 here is CASSSRGLAGGLNEQFF. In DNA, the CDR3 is TGTGCCAGCAGCTCCCGCGGACTAGCGGGAGGACTCAATGAGCAGTTCTTC.

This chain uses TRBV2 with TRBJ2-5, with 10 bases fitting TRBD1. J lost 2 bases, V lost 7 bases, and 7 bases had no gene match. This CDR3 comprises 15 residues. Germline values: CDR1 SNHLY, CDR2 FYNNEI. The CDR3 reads CASKRDRGVQETQYF. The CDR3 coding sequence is TGTGCCAGCAAAAGGGACAGGGGTGTGCAAGAGACCCAGTACTTC.

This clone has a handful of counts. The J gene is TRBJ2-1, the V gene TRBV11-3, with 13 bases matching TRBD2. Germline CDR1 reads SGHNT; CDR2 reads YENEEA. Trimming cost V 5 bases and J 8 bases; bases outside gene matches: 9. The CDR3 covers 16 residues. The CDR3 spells CASSPPGTSGIDEQFF. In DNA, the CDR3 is TGTGCCAGCAGCCCACCCGGGACTAGCGGGATCGATGAGCAGTTCTTC.

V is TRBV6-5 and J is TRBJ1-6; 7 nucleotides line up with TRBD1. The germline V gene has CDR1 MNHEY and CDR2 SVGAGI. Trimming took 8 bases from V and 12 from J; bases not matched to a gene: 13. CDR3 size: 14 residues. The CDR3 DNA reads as TGTGCCAGCCTCCTCAGCGTAGGGGGCAAACCCCTCCACTTT. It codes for CASLLSVGGKPLHF.

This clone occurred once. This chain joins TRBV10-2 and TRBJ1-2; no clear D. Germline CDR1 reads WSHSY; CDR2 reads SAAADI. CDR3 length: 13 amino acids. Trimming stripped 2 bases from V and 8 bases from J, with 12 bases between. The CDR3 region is CASSEPSMGGYTF. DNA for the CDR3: TGCGCCAGCAGTGAGCCTTCCATGGGAGGCTACACCTTC.

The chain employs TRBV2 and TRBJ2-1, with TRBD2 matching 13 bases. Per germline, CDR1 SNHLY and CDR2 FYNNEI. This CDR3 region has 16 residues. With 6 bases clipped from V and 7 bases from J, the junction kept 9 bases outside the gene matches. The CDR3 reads CASRDLRTSGRNEQFF. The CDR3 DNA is TGTGCCAGCAGGGACCTTCGGACTAGCGGGAGAAATGAGCAGTTCTTC.

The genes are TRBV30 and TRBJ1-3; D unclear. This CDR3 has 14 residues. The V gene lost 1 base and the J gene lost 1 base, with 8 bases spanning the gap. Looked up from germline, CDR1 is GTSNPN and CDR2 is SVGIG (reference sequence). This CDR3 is CAWSEQGSGNTIYF. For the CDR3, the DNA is TGTGCCTGGAGTGAGCAAGGTTCTGGAAACACCATATATTTT.

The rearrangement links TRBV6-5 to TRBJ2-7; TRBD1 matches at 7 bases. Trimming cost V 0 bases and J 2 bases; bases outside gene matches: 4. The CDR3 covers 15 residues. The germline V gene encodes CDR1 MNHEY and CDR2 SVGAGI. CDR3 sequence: CASSYSGTVAYEQYF. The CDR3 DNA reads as TGTGCCAGCAGTTACTCGGGGACAGTGGCCTACGAGCAGTACTTC.

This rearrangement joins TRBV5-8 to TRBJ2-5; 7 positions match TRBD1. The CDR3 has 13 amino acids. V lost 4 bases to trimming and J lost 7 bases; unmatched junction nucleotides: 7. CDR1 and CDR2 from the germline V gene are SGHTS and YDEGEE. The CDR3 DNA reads TGTGCCAGCAGCACTAGACAGGGATTGACCCAGTACTTC. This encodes CASSTRQGLTQYF.

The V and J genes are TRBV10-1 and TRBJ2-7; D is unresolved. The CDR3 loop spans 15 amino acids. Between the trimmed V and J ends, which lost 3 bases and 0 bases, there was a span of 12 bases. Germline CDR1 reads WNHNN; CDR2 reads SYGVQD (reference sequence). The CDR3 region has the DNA TGCGCCAGCAGTGATCCGGCAGCCAGCTCCTACGAGCAGTACTTC. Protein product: CASSDPAASSYEQYF.

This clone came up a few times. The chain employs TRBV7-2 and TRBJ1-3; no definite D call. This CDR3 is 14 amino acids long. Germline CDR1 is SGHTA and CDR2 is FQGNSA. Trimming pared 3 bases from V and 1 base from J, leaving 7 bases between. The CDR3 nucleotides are TGTGCCAGCAGCTTGTCTTTGTCTGGAAACACCATATATTTT. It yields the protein CASSLSLSGNTIYF.

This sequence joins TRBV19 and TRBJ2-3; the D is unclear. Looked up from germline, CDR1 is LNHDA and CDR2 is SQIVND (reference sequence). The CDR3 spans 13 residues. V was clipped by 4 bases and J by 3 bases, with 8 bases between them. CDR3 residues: CASSTGRTDTQYF. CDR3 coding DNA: TGTGCCAGTAGTACAGGTCGAACAGATACGCAGTATTTT.

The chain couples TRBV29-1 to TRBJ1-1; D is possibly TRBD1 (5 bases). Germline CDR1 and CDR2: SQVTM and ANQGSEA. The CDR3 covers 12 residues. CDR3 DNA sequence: TGCAGTACCTCGCGGAGGGACGATAGAGCTTTCTTT. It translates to CSTSRRDDRAFF.

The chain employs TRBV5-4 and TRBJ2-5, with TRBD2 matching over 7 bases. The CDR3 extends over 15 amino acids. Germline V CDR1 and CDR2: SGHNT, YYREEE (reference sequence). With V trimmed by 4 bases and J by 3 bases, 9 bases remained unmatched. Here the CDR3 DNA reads TGTGCCAGCAGCCGGGACGGACTAGTCGAAGAGACCCAGTACTTC. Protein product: CASSRDGLVEETQYF.

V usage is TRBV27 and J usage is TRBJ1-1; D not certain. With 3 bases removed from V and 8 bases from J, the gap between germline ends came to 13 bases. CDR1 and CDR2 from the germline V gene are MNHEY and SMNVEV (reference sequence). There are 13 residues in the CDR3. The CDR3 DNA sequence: TGTGCCAGCAGTTTTATACCTCCGCGCGAAGCTTTCTTT. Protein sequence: CASSFIPPREAFF.

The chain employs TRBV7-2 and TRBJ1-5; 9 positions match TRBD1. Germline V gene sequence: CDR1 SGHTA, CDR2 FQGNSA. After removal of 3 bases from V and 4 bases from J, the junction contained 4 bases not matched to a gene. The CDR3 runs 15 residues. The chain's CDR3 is CASSFTTGGNQPQHF. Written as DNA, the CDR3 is TGTGCCAGCAGCTTCACGACAGGGGGAAATCAGCCCCAGCATTTT.

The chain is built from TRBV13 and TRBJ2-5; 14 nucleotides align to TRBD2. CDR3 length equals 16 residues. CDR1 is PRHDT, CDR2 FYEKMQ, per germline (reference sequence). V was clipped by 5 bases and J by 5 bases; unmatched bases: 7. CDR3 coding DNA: TGTGCCAGCAGCCCGGGACTAGCGGGAGTAGGGGAGACCCAGTACTTC. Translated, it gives CASSPGLAGVGETQYF.

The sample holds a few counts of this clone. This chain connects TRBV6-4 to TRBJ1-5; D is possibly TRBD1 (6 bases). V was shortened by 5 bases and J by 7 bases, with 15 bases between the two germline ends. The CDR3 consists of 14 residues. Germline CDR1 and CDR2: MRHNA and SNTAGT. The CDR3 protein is CASSPEQGRQPQHF. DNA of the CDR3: TGTGCCAGCAGTCCCGAACAGGGTCGACAGCCCCAGCATTTT.

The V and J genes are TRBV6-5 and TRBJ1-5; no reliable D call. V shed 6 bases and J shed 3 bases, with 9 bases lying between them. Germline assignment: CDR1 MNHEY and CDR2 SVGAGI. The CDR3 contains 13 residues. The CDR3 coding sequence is TGTGCCAGCAGGCTGGGCGACAATCAGCCCCAGCATTTT. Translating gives CASRLGDNQPQHF.

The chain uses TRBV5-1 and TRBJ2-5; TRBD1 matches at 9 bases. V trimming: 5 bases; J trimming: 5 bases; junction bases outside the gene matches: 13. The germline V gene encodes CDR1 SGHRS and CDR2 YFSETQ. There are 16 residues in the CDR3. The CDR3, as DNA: TGCGCCAGCAGTTTATCCGGGACAGGGCGGGACGAGACCCAGTACTTC. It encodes CASSLSGTGRDETQYF.

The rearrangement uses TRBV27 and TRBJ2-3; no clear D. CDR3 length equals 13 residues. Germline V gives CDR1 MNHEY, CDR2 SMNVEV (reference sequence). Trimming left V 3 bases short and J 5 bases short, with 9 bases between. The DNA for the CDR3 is TGTGCCAGCAGTTTGGGCCGACGAGATACGCAGTATTTT. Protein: CASSLGRRDTQYF.

The CDR3 coding sequence is TGTGCCAGCTCACCACGGGGAGCGGGAGCTAGGGGCGAGCAGTACTTC. Its protein is CASSPRGAGARGEQYF. The rearrangement uses TRBV18 and TRBJ2-7; 8 bases line up with TRBD2. Germline CDR1 and CDR2: KGHSH and LQKENI. V gave up 1 base and J gave up 6 bases; unmatched junction bases: 11. The CDR3 has 16 residues. Full variable domain (outside the CDR3, taken from reference TRBV18 and TRBJ2-7): NAGVMQNPRHLVRRRGQEARLRCSPMKGHSHVYWYRQLPEEGLKFMVYLQKENIIDESGMPKERFSAEFPKEGPSILRIQQVVRGDSAAYFCASSPRGAGARGEQYFGPGTRLTVT.

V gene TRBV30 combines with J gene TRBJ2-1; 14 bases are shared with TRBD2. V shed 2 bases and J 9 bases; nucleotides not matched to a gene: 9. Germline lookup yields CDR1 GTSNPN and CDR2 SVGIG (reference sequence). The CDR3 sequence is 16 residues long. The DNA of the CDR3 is TGTGCCTGGAGTAAGCCCGGGACTAGCGGGAGCCCTGAGCAGTTCTTC. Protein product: CAWSKPGTSGSPEQFF.

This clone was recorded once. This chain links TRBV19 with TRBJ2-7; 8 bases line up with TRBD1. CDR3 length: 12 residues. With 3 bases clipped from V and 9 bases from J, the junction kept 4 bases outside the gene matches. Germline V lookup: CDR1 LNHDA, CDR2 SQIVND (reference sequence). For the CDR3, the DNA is TGTGCCAGTAGTATTGGAGACAGGGGGCAGTACTTC. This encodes CASSIGDRGQYF.

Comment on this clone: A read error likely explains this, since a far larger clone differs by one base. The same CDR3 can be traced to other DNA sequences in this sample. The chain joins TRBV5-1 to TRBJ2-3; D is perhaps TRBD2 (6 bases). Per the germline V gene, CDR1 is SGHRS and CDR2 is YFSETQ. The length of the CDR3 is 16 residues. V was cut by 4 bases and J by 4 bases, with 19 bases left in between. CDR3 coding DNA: TGCGCCAGCAGCCCGGTGGATAGCGGACGTCCAGATACGCAGTATTTT. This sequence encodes CASSPVDSGRPDTQYF.

The CDR3: CASEEDRNTGELFF. In DNA form, the CDR3 reads TGTGCCAGCGAGGAGGACAGGAACACCGGGGAGCTGTTTTTT. V and J are TRBV2 and TRBJ2-2, with D maybe TRBD1 (6 bases). V was shortened by 8 bases and J by 1 base, with 11 bases between the two germline ends. In germline, CDR1 is SNHLY, CDR2 FYNNEI. This CDR3 region has 14 residues.

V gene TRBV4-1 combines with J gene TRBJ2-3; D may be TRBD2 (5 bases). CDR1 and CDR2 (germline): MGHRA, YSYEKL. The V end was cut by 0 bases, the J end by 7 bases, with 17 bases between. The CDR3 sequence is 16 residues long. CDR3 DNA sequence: TGCGCCAGCAGCCAAGAGTATCCGGGATCTAGAAATACGCAGTATTTT. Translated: CASSQEYPGSRNTQYF.